This TCR beta chain was sequenced during a study of blood T cell repertoires in COVID-19. The germline CDR1 and CDR2 sequences are LGHDT and YNNKEL (reference sequence). This CDR3 has 15 amino acids. Trimming shortened V by 0 bases and J by 4 bases, and 10 bases separated the two germline ends. Source study methods: Estimation of nucleated cell counts relied on the amplification of reference gene primers. The assay was immunoSEQ multiplex PCR, and TCRdb's table has in-frame clones only and misses some. V, J and clone size reflect that table, while D and trimming were determined from the DNA. The data hold fewer than 300,000 clones, with approximately 81% observed a single time.

The chain links TRBV3-1 (or the pseudogene TRBV3-2) to TRBJ1-5; maybe TRBD1 (5 bases). Material: peripheral blood. The receptor comes from a woman in her sixties or seventies with active or convalescent COVID-19. CDR3 protein: CASSQDVGGNQPQHF. Here the CDR3 DNA reads TGTGCCAGCAGCCAAGATGTGGGGGGAAATCAGCCCCAGCATTTT.